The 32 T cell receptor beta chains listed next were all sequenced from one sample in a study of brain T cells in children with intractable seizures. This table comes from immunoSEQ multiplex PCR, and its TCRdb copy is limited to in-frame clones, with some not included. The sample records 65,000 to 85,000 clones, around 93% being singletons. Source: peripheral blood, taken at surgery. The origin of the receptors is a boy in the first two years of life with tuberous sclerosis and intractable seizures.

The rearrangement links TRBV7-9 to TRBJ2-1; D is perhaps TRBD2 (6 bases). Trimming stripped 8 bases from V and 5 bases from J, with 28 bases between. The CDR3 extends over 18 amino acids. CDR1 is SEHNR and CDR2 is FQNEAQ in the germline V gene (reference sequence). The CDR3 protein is CASARRAGYRVSNNEQFF. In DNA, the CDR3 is TGTGCCAGCGCCAGGAGAGCGGGCTACAGAGTGTCTAACAATGAGCAGTTCTTC.

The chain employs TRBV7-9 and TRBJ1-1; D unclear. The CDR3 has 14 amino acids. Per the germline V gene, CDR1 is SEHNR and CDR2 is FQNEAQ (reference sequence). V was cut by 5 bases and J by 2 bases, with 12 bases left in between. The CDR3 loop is CASSRSALNTEAFF. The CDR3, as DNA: TGTGCCAGCAGCCGTTCCGCCCTTAACACTGAAGCTTTCTTT.

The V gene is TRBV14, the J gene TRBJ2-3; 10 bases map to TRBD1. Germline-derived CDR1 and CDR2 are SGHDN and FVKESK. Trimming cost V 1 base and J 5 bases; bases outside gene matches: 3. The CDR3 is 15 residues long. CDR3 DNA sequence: TGTGCCAGCAGCCAAGGGGACAGGGGAGGAGATACGCAGTATTTT. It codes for CASSQGDRGGDTQYF. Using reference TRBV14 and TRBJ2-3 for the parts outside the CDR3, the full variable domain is EAGVTQFPSHSVIEKGQTVTLRCDPISGHDNLYWYRRVMGKEIKFLLHFVKESKQDESGMPNNRFLAERTGGTYSTLKVQPAELEDSGVYFCASSQGDRGGDTQYFGPGTRLTVL.

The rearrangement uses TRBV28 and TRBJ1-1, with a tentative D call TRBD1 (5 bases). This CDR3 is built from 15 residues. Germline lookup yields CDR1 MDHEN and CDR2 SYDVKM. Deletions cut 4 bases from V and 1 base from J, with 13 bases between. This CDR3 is CASSSEGLPNTEAFF. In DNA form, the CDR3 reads TGTGCCAGCAGTTCCGAGGGACTCCCGAACACTGAAGCTTTCTTT.

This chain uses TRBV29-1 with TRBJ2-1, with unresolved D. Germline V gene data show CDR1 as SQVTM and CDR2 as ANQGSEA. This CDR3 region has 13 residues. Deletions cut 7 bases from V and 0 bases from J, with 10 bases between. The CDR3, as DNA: TGCAGCGCGGTGGCAGGCTCCTACAATGAGCAGTTCTTC. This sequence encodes CSAVAGSYNEQFF.

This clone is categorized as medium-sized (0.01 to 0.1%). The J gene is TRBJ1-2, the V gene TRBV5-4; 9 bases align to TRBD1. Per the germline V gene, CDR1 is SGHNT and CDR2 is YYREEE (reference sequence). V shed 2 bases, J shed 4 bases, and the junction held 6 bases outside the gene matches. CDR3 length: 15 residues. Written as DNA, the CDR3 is TGTGCCAGCAGCTTAGGGACAGGGATGACCTATGGCTACACCTTC. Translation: CASSLGTGMTYGYTF.

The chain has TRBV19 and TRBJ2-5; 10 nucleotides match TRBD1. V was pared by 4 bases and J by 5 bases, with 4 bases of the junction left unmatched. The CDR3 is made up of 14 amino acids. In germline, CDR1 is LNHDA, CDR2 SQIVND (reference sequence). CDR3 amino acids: CASSTRTGGETQYF. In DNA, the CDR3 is TGTGCCAGTAGTACGCGGACAGGGGGGGAGACCCAGTACTTC.

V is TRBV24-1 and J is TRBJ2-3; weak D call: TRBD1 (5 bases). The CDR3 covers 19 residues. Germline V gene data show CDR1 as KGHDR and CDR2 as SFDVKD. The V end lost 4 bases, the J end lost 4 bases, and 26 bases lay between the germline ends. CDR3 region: CATSDPRRTKYKPADTQYF. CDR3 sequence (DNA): TGTGCCACCAGTGACCCCAGACGGACAAAGTATAAACCGGCAGATACGCAGTATTTT.

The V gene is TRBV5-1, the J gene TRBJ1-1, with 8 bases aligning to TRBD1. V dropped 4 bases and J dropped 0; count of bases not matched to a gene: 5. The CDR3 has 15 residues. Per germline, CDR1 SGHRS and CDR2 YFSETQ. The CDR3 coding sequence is TGCGCCAGCAGCCCAAGACAGGGGCTGAACACTGAAGCTTTCTTT. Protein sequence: CASSPRQGLNTEAFF.

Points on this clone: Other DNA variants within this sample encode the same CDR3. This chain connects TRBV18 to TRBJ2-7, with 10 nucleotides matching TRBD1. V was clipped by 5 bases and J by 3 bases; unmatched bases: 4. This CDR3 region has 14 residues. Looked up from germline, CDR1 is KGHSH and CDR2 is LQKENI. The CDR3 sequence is CASSARDRGYEQYF. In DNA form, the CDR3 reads TGTGCCAGCTCAGCCCGGGACAGGGGCTACGAGCAGTACTTC.

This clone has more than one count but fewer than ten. The CDR3: CASSRDRANYGYTF. Written as DNA, the CDR3 is TGTGCCAGCAGTCGGGACAGAGCTAACTATGGCTACACCTTC. V usage is TRBV2 and J usage is TRBJ1-2, with 7 bases lining up with TRBD1. The CDR3 sequence is 14 residues long. J was trimmed by 0 bases and V by 5 bases; bases with no gene match: 3. The germline gives CDR1 SNHLY, CDR2 FYNNEI.

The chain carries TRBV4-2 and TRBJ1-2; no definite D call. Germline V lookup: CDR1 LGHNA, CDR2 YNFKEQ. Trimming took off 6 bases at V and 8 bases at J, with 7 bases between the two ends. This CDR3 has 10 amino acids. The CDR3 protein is CASRRGGYTF. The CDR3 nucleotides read TGTGCCAGCAGGCGTGGGGGCTACACCTTC.

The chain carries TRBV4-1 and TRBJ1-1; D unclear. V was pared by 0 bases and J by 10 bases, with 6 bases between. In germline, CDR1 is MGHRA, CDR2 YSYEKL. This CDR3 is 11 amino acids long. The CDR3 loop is CASSQDRRAFF. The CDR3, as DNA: TGCGCCAGCAGCCAAGATAGACGAGCTTTCTTT.

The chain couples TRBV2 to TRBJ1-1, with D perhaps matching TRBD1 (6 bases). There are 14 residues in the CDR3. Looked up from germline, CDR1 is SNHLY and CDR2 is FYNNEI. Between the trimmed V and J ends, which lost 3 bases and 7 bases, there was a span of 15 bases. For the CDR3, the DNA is TGTGCCAGCAGTGACAGGGGAGGAGTCGTTGAAGCTTTCTTT. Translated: CASSDRGGVVEAFF.

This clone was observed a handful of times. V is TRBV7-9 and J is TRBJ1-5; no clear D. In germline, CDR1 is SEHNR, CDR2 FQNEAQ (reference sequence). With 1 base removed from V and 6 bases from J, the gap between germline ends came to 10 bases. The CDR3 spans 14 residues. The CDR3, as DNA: TGTGCCAGCAGCTTAGACTCTACTTTTCAGCCCCAGCATTTT. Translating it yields CASSLDSTFQPQHF.

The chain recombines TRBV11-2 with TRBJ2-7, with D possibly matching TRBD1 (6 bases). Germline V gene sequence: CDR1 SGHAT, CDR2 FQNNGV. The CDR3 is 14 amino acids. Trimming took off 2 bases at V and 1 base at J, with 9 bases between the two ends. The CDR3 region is CASSLPGTSYEQYF. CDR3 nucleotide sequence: TGTGCCAGCAGCTTACCCGGGACATCCTACGAGCAGTACTTC.

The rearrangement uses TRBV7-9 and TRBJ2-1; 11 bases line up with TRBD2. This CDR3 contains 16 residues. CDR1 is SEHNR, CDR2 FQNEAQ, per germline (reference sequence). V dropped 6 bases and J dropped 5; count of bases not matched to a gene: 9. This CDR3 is CASSLRTSGPNNEQFF. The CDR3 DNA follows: TGTGCCAGCAGTCTCAGGACTAGCGGGCCCAACAATGAGCAGTTCTTC.

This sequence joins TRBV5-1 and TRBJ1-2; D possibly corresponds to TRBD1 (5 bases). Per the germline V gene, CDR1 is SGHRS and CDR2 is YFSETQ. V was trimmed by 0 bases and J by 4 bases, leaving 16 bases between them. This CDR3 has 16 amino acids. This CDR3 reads CASSLGFLGTGYGYTF. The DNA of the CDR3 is TGCGCCAGCAGCTTGGGCTTCCTTGGGACGGGCTATGGCTACACCTTC.

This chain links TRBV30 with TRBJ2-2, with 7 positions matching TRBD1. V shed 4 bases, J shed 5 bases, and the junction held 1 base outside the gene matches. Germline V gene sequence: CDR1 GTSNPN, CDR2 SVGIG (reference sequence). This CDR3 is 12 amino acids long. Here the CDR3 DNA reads TGTGCCTGGACAGGGGGAACCGGGGAGCTGTTTTTT. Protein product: CAWTGGTGELFF. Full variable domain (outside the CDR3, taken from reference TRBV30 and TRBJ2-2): SQTIHQWPATLVQPVGSPLSLECTVEGTSNPNLYWYRQAAGRGLQLLFYSVGIGQISSEVPQNLSASRPQDRQFILSSKKLLLSDSGFYLCAWTGGTGELFFGEGSRLTVL.

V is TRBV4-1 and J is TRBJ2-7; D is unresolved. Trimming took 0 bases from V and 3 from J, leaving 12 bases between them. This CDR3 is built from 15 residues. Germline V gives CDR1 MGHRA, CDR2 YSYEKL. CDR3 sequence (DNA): TGCGCCAGCAGCCAAGATCCGTCGGCTATCTACGAGCAGTACTTC. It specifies CASSQDPSAIYEQYF.

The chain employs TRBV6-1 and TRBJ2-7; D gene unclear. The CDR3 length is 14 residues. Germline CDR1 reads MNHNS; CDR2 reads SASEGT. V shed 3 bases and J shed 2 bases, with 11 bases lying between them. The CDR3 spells CASSELGWTYEQYF. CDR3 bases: TGTGCCAGCAGTGAGCTAGGGTGGACCTACGAGCAGTACTTC.

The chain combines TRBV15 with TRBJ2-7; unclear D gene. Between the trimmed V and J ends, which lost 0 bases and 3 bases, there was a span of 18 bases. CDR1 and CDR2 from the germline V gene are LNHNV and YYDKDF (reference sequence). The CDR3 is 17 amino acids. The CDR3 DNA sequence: TGTGCCACCAGCAGAGATACCGTGACTCTTTCGGGCTACGAGCAGTACTTC. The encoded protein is CATSRDTVTLSGYEQYF.

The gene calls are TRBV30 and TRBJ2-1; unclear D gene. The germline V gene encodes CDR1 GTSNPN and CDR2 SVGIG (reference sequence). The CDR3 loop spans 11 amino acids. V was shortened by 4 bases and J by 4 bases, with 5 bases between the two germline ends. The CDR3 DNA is TGTGCCTGGATTTTGTACAATGAGCAGTTCTTC. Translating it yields CAWILYNEQFF.

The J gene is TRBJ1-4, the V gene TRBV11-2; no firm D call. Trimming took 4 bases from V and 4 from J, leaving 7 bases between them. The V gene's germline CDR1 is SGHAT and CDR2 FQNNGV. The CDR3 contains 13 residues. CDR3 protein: CASSWVGNEKLFF. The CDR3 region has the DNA TGTGCCAGCAGCTGGGTAGGTAATGAAAAACTGTTTTTT.

The CDR3 nucleotides read TGTGCCAGCAGCCAAGTTCGGCTAGCGGATTACAATGAGCAGTTCTTC. This encodes CASSQVRLADYNEQFF. The V call is TRBV3-1 (or the pseudogene TRBV3-2), the J call TRBJ2-1, with 7 bases identical to TRBD2. This CDR3 has 16 amino acids. The trim removed 1 base at V and 4 bases at J, leaving 7 bases unmatched. Germline assignment: CDR1 LGHDT and CDR2 YNNKEL (reference sequence).

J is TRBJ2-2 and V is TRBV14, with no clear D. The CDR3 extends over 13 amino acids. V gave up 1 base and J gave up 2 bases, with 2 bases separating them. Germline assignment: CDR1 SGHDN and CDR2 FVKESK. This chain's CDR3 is CASSQANTGELFF. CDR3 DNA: TGTGCCAGCAGCCAAGCCAACACCGGGGAGCTGTTTTTT.

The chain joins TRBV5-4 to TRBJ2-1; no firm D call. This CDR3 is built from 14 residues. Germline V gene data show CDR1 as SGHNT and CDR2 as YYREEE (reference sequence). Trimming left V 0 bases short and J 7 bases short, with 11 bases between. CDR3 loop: CASSLGGIWNEQFF. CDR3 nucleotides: TGTGCCAGCAGCTTGGGGGGAATTTGGAATGAGCAGTTCTTC.

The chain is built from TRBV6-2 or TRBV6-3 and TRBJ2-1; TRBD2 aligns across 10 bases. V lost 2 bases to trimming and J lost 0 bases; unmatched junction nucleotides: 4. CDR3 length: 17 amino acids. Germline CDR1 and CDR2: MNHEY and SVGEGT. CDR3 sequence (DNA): TGTGCCAGCAGTTACGTTAGCGGGGGGCCCTCCTACAATGAGCAGTTCTTC. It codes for CASSYVSGGPSYNEQFF.

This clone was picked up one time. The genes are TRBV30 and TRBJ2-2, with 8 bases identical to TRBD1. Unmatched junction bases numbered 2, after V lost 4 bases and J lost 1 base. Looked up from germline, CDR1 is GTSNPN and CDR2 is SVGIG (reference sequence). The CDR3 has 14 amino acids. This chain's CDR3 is CAWTGTGNTGELFF. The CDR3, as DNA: TGTGCCTGGACCGGGACAGGGAACACCGGGGAGCTGTTTTTT.

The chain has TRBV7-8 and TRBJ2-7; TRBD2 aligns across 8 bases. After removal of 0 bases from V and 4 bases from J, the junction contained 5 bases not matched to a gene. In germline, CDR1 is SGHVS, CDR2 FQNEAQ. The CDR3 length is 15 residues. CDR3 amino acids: CASSLARGGLYEQYF. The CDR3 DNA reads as TGTGCCAGCAGCTTAGCACGCGGGGGGCTTTACGAGCAGTACTTC.

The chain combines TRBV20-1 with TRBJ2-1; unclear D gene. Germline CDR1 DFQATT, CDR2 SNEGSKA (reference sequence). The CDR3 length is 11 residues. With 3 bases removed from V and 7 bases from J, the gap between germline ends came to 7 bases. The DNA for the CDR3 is TGCAGTGCTAGTGCGGAAAATGAGCAGTTCTTC. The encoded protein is CSASAENEQFF.

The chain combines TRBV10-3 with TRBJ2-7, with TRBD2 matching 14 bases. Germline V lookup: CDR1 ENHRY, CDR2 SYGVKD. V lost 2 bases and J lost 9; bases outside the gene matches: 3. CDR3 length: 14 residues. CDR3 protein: CAISEGTSGSAQYF. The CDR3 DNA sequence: TGTGCCATCAGTGAGGGGACTAGCGGGAGCGCGCAGTACTTC.